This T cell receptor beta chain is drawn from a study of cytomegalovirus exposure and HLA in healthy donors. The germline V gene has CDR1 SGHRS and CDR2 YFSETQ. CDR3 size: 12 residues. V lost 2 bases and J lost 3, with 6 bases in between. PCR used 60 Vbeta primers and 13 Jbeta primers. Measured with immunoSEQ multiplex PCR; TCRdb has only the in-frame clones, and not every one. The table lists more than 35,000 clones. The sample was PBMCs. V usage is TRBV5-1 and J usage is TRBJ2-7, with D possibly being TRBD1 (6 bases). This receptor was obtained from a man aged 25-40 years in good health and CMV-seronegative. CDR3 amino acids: CASSLQGYEQYF. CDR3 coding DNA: TGCGCCAGCAGCTTACAGGGCTACGAGCAGTACTTC.